The 12 T cell receptor beta chains listed next were all sequenced from one sample in a study of Ad26.COV2.S vaccination and SARS-CoV-2 variants (dated by TCRdb to about 2021). This sample's treatment or condition label indicates: some 20 received Ad26.COV2.S at low or high dose, single or two shots; about 5 received placebo; per-sample allocation not given. Repertoires of vaccine and placebo recipients were sequenced from samples taken on day 63 after the first injection. The library relied on the immunoSEQ multiplex PCR assay. Sourced from immuneACCESS, this table was stored by TCRdb with only in-frame sequences that have V and J called. A share of the clones is absent; for the studies checked, an unresolved V gene accounts for under half, and the remainder has no known explanation. The sample records about 480,000 clones, around 85% of which are singletons. 10% to 15% of the sample is in the top ten clones.

The sample here was peripheral blood, taken in a trial of Ad26.COV2.S vaccine versus placebo. The origin of the receptors is a person between 18 and 60 years old who received the Ad26.COV2.S COVID-19 vaccine or a placebo.

This chain uses TRBV3-1 (or the pseudogene TRBV3-2) with TRBJ1-3; 7 nucleotides match TRBD1. Trimming at V came to 4 bases and at J to 2 bases, leaving 2 bases not matched to a gene. The CDR3 length is 14 residues. CDR1 and CDR2 (germline): LGHDT, YNNKEL (reference sequence). DNA for the CDR3: TGTGCCAGCAGCCCGGGACAGACTGGAAACACCATATATTTT. Translating gives CASSPGQTGNTIYF.

J is TRBJ2-5 and V is TRBV2; the D is unclear. CDR3 length: 11 residues. V was trimmed by 7 bases and J by 2 bases, leaving 5 bases between them. Germline V gene lookup returns CDR1 SNHLY and CDR2 FYNNEI. CDR3: CASNRQETQYF. The CDR3 nucleotides read TGTGCCAGCAACAGACAAGAGACCCAGTACTTC.

This clone appeared once. V usage is TRBV11-1 and J usage is TRBJ1-1, with D hard to call. This CDR3 contains 13 residues. CDR1 and CDR2 from the germline V gene are SGHAT and FQDESV (reference sequence). V was pared by 10 bases and J by 2 bases, with 14 bases between. The CDR3 DNA reads as TGTGCCACCAAACCGGCCGGCAACACTGAAGCTTTCTTT. The encoded protein is CATKPAGNTEAFF. The full variable domain, with the rest looked up from reference TRBV11-1 and TRBJ1-1, is EAEVAQSPRYKITEKSQAVAFWCDPISGHATLYWYRQILGQGPELLVQFQDESVVDDSQLPKDRFSAERLKGVDSTLKIQPAELGDSAMYLCATKPAGNTEAFFGQGTRLTVV.

The rearrangement joins TRBV5-1 to TRBJ1-2; D is unclear. V was clipped by 4 bases and J by 4 bases, with 8 bases between them. The CDR3 covers 12 residues. CDR1 is SGHRS, CDR2 YFSETQ, per germline. The CDR3 sequence is CASSRGGYGYTF. Here the CDR3 DNA reads TGCGCCAGCAGCAGAGGTGGCTATGGCTACACCTTC. The full variable domain, its missing parts supplied by reference TRBV5-1 and TRBJ1-2, is KAGVTQTPRYLIKTRGQQVTLSCSPISGHRSVSWYQQTPGQGLQFLFEYFSETQRNKGNFPGRFSGRQFSNSRSEMNVSTLELGDSALYLCASSRGGYGYTFGSGTRLTVV.

The CDR3 bases are TGTGCCAGTAGTATCTCGGGACAGCCAACGAATCAGCCCCAGCATTTT. It codes for CASSISGQPTNQPQHF. The chain is built from TRBV19 and TRBJ1-5; 7 bases align to TRBD1. The CDR3 sequence is 16 residues long. Germline loops: CDR1 LNHDA, CDR2 SQIVND (reference sequence). The trim removed 3 bases at V and 4 bases at J, leaving 9 bases unmatched.

This clone has more than one count but fewer than ten. In nucleotides, the CDR3 is TGTGCCAGCAGCTTGGATTCAGGATCTCTACCCCTCCACTTT. Translating gives CASSLDSGSLPLHF. The gene calls are TRBV11-2 and TRBJ1-6; D not certain. Looked up from germline, CDR1 is SGHAT and CDR2 is FQNNGV. V was trimmed by 3 bases and J by 12 bases, leaving 15 bases between them. The CDR3 has 14 residues.

This clone was seen just once. Additional DNA sequences in this sample encode the identical CDR3. The chain has TRBV7-2 and TRBJ2-3; D assignment may be TRBD1 or TRBD2 (5 bases each). This CDR3 comprises 13 residues. Trimming cost V 1 base and J 4 bases, with 6 bases left between them. Germline V gene sequence: CDR1 SGHTA, CDR2 FQGNSA. The CDR3 DNA follows: TGTGCCAGCAGCTTAGGGGGGTCAGATACGCAGTATTTT. It codes for CASSLGGSDTQYF.

The chain employs TRBV24-1 and TRBJ2-1; perhaps TRBD1 as D (6 bases). This CDR3 has 13 amino acids. Trimming stripped 1 base from V and 8 bases from J, with 8 bases between. Germline-derived CDR1 and CDR2 are KGHDR and SFDVKD. The CDR3 sequence: CATSDFAGDEQFF. In nucleotides, the CDR3 is TGTGCCACCAGTGATTTTGCAGGGGATGAGCAGTTCTTC.

A single count supports this clone. The V call is TRBV7-8, the J call TRBJ1-5; 7 bases fit TRBD1. Germline V gene sequence: CDR1 SGHVS, CDR2 FQNEAQ. This CDR3 contains 15 residues. Trimming took 5 bases from V and 4 from J; bases not matched to a gene: 8. The CDR3 loop reads CASSPRDSYNQPQHF. In DNA form, the CDR3 reads TGTGCCAGCAGCCCCCGGGACAGTTATAATCAGCCCCAGCATTTT.

Only one count was recorded for this clone. V usage is TRBV4-3 and J usage is TRBJ2-1, with 11 positions matching TRBD2. After removal of 0 bases from V and 6 bases from J, the junction contained 7 bases not matched to a gene. The CDR3 length is 17 residues. Germline V gene data show CDR1 as LGHNA and CDR2 as YSLEER. In DNA, the CDR3 is TGCGCCAGCAGCCAAGATTCCGGGACTAGCGGCTTCAATGAGCAGTTCTTC. Its protein product is CASSQDSGTSGFNEQFF.

The chain is built from TRBV6-6 and TRBJ2-5, with a possible D match to TRBD1 (5 bases). CDR3 length equals 12 residues. Looked up from germline, CDR1 is MNHNY and CDR2 is SVGAGI (reference sequence). Trimming removed 8 bases from V and 0 bases from J, with 7 bases in between. The CDR3 spells CASWGHQETQYF. The CDR3 DNA is TGTGCCAGCTGGGGCCACCAAGAGACCCAGTACTTC.

The chain uses TRBV4-2 and TRBJ1-5; D might be TRBD1 (6 bases). The CDR3 runs 18 residues. The V end was cut by 2 bases, the J end by 2 bases, with 19 bases between. The germline V gene encodes CDR1 LGHNA and CDR2 YNFKEQ. The CDR3, as DNA: TGTGCCAGCAGCCAACGGGGGGCGCGGGGACTTGGCAATCAGCCCCAGCATTTT. The encoded protein is CASSQRGARGLGNQPQHF.